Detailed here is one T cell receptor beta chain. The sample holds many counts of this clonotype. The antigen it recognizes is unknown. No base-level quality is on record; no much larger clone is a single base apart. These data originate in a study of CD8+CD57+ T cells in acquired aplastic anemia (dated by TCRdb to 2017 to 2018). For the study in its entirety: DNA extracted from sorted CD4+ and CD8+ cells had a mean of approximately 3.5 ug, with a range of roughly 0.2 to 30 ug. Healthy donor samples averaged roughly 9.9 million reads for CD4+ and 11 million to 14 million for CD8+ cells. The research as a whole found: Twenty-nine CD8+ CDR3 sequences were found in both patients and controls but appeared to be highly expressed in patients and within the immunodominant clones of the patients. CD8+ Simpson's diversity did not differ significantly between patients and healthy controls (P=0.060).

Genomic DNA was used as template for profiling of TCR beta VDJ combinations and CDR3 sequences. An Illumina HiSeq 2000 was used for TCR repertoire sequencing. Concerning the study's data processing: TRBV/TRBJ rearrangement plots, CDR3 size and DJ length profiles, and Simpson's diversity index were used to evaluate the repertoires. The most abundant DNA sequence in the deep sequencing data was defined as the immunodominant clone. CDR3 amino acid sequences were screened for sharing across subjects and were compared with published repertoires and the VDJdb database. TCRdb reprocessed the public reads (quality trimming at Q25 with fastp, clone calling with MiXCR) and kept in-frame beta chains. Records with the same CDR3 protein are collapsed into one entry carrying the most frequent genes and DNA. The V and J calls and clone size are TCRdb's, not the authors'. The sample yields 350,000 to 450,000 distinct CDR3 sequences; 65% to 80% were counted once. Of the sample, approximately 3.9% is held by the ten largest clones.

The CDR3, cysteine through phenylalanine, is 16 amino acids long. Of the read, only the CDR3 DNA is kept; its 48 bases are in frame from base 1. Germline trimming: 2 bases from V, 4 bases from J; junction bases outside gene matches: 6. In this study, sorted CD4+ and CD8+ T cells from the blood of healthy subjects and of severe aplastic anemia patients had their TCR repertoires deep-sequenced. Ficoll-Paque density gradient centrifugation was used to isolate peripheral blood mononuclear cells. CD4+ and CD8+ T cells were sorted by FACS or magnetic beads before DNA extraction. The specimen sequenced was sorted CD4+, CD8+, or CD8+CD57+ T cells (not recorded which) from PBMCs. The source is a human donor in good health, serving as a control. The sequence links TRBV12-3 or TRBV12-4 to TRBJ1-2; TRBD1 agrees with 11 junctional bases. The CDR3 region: CASSLKGTGGVYGYTF. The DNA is TGTGCCAGCAGTTTAAAAGGGACAGGGGGGGTCTATGGCTACACCTTC.